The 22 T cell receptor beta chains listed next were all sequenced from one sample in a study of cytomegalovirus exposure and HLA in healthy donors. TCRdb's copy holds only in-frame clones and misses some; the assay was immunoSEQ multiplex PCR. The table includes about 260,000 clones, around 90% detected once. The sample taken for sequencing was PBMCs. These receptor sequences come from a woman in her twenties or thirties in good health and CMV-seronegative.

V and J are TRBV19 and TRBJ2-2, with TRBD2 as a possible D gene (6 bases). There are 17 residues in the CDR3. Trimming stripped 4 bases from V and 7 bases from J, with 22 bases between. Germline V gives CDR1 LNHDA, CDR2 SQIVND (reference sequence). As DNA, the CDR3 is TGTGCCAGTAGTAGCCCCGAAGCCCCGGGGAGGCACGGGGAGCTGTTTTTT. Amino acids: CASSSPEAPGRHGELFF. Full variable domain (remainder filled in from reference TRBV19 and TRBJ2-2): DGGITQSPKYLFRKEGQNVTLSCEQNLNHDAMYWYRQDPGQGLRLIYYSQIVNDFQKGDIAEGYSVSREKKESFPLTVTSAQKNPTAFYLCASSSPEAPGRHGELFFGEGSRLTVL.

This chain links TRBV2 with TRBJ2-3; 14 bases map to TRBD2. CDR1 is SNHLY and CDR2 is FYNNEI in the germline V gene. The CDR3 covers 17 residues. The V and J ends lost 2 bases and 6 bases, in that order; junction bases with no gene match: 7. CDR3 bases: TGTGCCAGCAGTGAAACTAGACTAGCGGGAGGGCCTGATACGCAGTATTTT. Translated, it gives CASSETRLAGGPDTQYF.

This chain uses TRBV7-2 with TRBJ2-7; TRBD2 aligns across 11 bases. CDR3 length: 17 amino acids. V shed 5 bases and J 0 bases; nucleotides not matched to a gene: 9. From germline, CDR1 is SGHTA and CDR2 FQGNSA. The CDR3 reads CASSQPTTSGSSYEQYF. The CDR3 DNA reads TGTGCCAGCAGCCAACCCACCACTAGCGGGAGCTCCTACGAGCAGTACTTC. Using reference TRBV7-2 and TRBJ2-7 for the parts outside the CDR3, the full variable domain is GAGVSQSPSNKVTEKGKDVELRCDPISGHTALYWYRQSLGQGLEFLIYFQGNSAPDKSGLPSDRFSAERTGGSVSTLTIQRTQQEDSAVYLCASSQPTTSGSSYEQYFGPGTRLTVT.

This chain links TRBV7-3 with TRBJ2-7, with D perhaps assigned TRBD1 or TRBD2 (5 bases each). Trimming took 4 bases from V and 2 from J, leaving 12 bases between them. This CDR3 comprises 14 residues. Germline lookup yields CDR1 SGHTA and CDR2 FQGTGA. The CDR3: CASSSGTKAYEQYF. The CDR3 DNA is TGTGCCAGCAGCTCCGGGACCAAAGCCTACGAGCAGTACTTC. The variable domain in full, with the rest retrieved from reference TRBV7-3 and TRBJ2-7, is GAGVSQTPSNKVTEKGKYVELRCDPISGHTALYWYRQSLGQGPEFLIYFQGTGAADDSGLPNDRFFAVRPEGSVSTLKIQRTERGDSAVYLCASSSGTKAYEQYFGPGTRLTVT.

CDR3 nucleotide sequence: TGTGCCAGCAGCCAAGATCGACAGCGGAGCTCCTACAATGAGCAGTTCTTC. Translating it yields CASSQDRQRSSYNEQFF. The genes are TRBV4-2 and TRBJ2-1, with D perhaps given as TRBD1 or TRBD2 (5 bases each). The CDR3 runs 17 residues. Between the trimmed V and J ends, which lost 0 bases and 0 bases, there was a span of 12 bases. The germline V gene encodes CDR1 LGHNA and CDR2 YNFKEQ.

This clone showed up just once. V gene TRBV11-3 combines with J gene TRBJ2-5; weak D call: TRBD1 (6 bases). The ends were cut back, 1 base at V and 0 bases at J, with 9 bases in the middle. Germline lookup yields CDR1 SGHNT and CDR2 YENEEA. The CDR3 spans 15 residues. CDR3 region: CASSLGDNYQETQYF. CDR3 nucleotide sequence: TGTGCCAGCAGCTTAGGGGACAATTACCAAGAGACCCAGTACTTC.

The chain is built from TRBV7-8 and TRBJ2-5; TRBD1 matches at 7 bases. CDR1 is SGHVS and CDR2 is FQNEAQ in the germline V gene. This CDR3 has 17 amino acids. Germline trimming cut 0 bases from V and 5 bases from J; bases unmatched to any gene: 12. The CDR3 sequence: CASSLALIGGSGETQYF. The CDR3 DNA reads TGTGCCAGCAGCTTAGCGCTCATAGGGGGCTCGGGGGAGACCCAGTACTTC.

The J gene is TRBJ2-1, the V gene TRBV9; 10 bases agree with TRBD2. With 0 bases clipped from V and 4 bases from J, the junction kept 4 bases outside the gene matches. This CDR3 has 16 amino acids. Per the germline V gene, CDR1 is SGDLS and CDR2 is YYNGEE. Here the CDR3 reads CASSVVSGGTYNEQFF. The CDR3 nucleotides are TGTGCCAGCAGCGTAGTTAGCGGGGGGACTTACAATGAGCAGTTCTTC.

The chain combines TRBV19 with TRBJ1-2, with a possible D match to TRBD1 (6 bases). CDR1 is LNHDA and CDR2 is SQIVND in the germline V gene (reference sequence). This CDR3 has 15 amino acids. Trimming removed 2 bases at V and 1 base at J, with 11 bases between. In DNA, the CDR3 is TGTGCCAGTAGTATACAGAGACAGGATAACTATGGCTACACCTTC. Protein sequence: CASSIQRQDNYGYTF.

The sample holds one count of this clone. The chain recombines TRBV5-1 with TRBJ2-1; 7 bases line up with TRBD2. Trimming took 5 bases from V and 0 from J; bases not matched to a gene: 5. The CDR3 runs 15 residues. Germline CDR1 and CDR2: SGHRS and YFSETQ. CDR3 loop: CASSLAGTSYNEQFF. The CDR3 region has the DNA TGCGCCAGCAGTTTAGCGGGCACCTCCTACAATGAGCAGTTCTTC.

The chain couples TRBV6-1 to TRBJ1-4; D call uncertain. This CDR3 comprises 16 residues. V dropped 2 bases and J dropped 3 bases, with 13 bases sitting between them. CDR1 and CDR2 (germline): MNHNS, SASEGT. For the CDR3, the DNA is TGTGCCAGCAGTGAATTGATCTGGACGTCTAATGAAAAACTGTTTTTT. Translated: CASSELIWTSNEKLFF.

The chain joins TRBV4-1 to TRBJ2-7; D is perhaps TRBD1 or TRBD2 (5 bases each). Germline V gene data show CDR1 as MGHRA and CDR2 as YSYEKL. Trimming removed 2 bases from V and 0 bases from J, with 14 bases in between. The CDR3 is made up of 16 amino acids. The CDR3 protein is CASSQRDVGHSYEQYF. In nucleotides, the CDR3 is TGCGCCAGCAGCCAAAGGGACGTGGGTCACTCCTACGAGCAGTACTTC.

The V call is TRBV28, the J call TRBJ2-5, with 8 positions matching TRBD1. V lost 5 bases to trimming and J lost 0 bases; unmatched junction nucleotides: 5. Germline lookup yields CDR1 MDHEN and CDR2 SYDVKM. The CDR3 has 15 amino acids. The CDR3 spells CASSPQGVYQETQYF. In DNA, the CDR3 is TGTGCCAGCAGTCCACAGGGGGTTTACCAAGAGACCCAGTACTTC.

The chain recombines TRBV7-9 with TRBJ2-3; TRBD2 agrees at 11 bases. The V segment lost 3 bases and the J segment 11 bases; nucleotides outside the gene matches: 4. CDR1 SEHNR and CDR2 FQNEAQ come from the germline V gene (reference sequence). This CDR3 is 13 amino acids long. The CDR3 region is CASSFELAGGQYF. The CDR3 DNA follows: TGTGCCAGCAGCTTCGAGCTAGCGGGAGGGCAGTATTTT.

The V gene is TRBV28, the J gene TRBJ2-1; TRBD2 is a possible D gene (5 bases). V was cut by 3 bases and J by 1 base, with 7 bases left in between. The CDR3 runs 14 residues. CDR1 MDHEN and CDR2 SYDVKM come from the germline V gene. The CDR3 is CASSFSVSYNEQFF. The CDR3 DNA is TGTGCCAGCAGTTTTAGCGTTTCCTACAATGAGCAGTTCTTC.

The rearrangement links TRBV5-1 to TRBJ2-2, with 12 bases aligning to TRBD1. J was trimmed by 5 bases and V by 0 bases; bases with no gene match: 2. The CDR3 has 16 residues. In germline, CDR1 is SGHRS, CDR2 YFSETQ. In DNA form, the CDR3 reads TGCGCCAGCAGCTTGGGGGACAGGGGGCTGACCGGGGAGCTGTTTTTT. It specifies CASSLGDRGLTGELFF.

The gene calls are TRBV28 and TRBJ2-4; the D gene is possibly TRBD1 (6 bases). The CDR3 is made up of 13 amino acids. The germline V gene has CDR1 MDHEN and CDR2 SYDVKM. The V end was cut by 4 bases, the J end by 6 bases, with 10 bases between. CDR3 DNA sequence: TGTGCCAGCAGTTCCGGACAGCGAAACATTCAGTACTTC. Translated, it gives CASSSGQRNIQYF. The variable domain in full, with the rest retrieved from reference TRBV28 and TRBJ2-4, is DVKVTQSSRYLVKRTGEKVFLECVQDMDHENMFWYRQDPGLGLRLIYFSYDVKMKEKGDIPEGYSVSREKKERFSLILESASTNQTSMYLCASSSGQRNIQYFGAGTRLSVL.

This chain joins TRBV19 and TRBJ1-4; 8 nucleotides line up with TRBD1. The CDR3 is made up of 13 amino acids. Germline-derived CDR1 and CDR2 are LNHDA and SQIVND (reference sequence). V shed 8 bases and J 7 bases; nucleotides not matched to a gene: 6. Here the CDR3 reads CASSDRASEKLFF. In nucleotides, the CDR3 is TGTGCCAGTTCGGACAGGGCGAGTGAAAAACTGTTTTTT.

CDR3 sequence reads: CAISPAHGDGYTF. Written as DNA, the CDR3 is TGTGCCATCAGTCCTGCCCATGGGGACGGCTACACCTTC. This chain links TRBV10-3 with TRBJ1-2; D is possibly TRBD1 (5 bases). This CDR3 has 13 amino acids. Deletions cut 5 bases from V and 8 bases from J, with 15 bases between. Germline-derived CDR1 and CDR2 are ENHRY and SYGVKD.

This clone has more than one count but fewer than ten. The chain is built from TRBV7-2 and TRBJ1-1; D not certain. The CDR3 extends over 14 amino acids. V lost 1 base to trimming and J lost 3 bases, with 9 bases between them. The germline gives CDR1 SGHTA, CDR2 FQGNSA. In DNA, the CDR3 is TGTGCCAGCAGCTTAGGAGGTTCGGACACTGAAGCTTTCTTT. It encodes CASSLGGSDTEAFF.

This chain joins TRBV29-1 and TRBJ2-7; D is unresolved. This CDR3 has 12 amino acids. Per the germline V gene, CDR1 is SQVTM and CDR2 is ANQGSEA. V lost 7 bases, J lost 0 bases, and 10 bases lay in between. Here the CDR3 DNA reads TGCAGCGCCGGCAGGTACTCCTACGAGCAGTACTTC. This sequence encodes CSAGRYSYEQYF.

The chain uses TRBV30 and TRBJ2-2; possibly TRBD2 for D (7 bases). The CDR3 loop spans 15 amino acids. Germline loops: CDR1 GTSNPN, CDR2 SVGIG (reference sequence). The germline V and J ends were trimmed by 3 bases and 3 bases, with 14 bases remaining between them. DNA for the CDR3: TGTGCCTGGAGGCCGGGGGGCTTCGACACCGGGGAGCTGTTTTTT. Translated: CAWRPGGFDTGELFF.